This T cell receptor (beta chain) was captured in a study of post-analysis software for immune sequencing data. The TCR beta cDNA libraries carried unique molecular identifiers. Each CDR3 protein is one row after TCRdb ran MiXCR on the PCR reads. The profile shows some 690,000 distinct CDR3 sequences, approximately 60% of them singletons. With respect to this clonotype: What it binds is unknown.

Broader study findings: Patients carried four or five TRBV segments more frequently than controls did, and TRBV5-6, TRBV5-1 and TRBV20-1 were among them.

The germline V and J ends were trimmed by 4 bases and 13 bases, with 19 bases remaining between them. There are 14 residues in the CDR3. Germline V gives CDR1 SEHNR, CDR2 FQNEAQ (reference sequence). The source is a girl aged 2-10 years with multiple sclerosis. V usage is TRBV7-9 and J usage is TRBJ1-4; weak D call: TRBD1 (5 bases). The sequencing sample was made of blood. CDR3 DNA sequence: TGTGCCAGCAGCTCCGGGGCATATGTCGGAGGACTGTTTTTT. It codes for CASSSGAYVGGLFF.